A selection of T cell receptor beta chains follows, all from one sample in a study of neurological immune-mediated disorders. Using its own MiXCR run on the 5' RACE reads, TCRdb lists one record per CDR3 protein. The sample comprises roughly 120,000 distinct CDR3 sequences, about 3.4% of which are singletons, and roughly 1.3% rests with the top ten. Source material: PBMCs. The source is a woman in her 30s with multiple sclerosis. The conserved cysteine and the conserved F or W are not part of the CDR3 here.

>TRBV9
ASSSPGLDPHEQF
>TRBV15
ATSSTGRLWEQY
>TRBV29-1
SVARERELF
>TRBV6-6
ASTEGGPKRPQH
>TRBV29-1
SVAGTGGIYGYT
>TRBV7-6
ASSLRQYNEQF
>TRBV6-2/TRBV6-3
ASSPRGQGRNYGYT
>TRBV27
ASSFLPGLAGADEQF
>TRBV20-1
SARRGAQRVEAF
>TRBV9
ASSGPKDSSYNEQF
>TRBV5-6
ASSSSSTDTQY
>TRBV7-2
ASSLEGLAGSTDTQY
>TRBV6-2/TRBV6-3
ASSYQEMNTEAF
>TRBV7-2
ASSPTGSRTALSYEQY
>TRBV11-2
ASSGGAYTEAF
>TRBV29-1
SVFEGMNTEAF
>TRBV19
ASSPGTSGELF
>TRBV7-9
ASSANRGNYGYT
>TRBV7-6
ASIKTPGSPLH
>TRBV4-1
ASSQGPLSPLH
>TRBV29-1
SVIPGLAGYQETQY
>TRBV12-3/TRBV12-4
ASSSTWTGDRETQY
>TRBV10-3
AIRSGTGGLYEQY
>TRBV9
ASSVSGSGYEQY
>TRBV20-1
SARTGEFTGELF
>TRBV7-8
ASSLAGTQSSYEQY
>TRBV7-6
ASSPTPGQGAGEQY
>TRBV5-1
ASSLGLHSGDTEAF
>TRBV12-3/TRBV12-4
ASSTTGVETQY
>TRBV27
ASSTRTETGELF
>TRBV7-9
ASSSRGEDREETQY
>TRBV18
ASSPSLHYEQY
>TRBV12-3/TRBV12-4
ASSSYTDTQY
>TRBV20-1
SARPGLAGPSKNIQY
>TRBV5-1
ASIGDTQY
>TRBV11-2
ASSPRGYTEAF